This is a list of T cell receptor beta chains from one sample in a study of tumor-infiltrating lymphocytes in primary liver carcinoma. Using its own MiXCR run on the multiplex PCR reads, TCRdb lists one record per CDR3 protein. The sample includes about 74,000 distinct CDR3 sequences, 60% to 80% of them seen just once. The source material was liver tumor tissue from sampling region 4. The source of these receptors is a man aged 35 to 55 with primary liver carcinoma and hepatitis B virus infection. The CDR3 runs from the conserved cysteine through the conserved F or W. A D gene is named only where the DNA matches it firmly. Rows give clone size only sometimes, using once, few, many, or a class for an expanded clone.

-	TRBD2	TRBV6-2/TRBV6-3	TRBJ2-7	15	TGTGCCAGCAAACCCGGGACTAGCGGGGCGTATGAGCAGTACTTC	CASKPGTSGAYEQYF
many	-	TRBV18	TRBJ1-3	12	TGTGCCAGCTCACCGGGGGACGGTTCCCTCGGCTTT	CASSPGDGSLGF
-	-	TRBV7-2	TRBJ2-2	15	TGTGTCAGCAGCCTCGACGGGGTGAACACCGGGGAGCTGTTTTTT	CVSSLDGVNTGELFF
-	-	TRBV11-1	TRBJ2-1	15	TGTGCAAGCAGCTTAGGTTTAACCCAATACAGTGAGCAGTTCTTC	CASSLGLTQYSEQFF
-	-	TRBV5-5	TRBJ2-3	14	TGTGCCAGCAGCTTGGCTGCCGGAGCAGATACGCAGTGTTTT	CASSLAAGADTQCF
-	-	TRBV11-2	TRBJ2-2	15	-	CASSLVGRGTSELFF
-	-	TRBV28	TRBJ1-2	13	TGTGCCAGCAGTCGCGGAGACAGCGGAGGCTACACCTTC	CASSRGDSGGYTF
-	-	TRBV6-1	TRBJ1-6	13	TGTGCCAGCAGTGATGCTTATAATTCACTCCTCCACTTT	CASSDAYNSLLHF
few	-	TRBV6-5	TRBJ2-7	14	TGTGCCAGCGCTAGAACAGGGACGACCTACGAGCAGTACTTC	CASARTGTTYEQYF
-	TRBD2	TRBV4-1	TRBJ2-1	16	TGCGCCAGCAGCCAACCCGGGACTAGCGGTGGCAATGAGCAGTTCTTC	CASSQPGTSGGNEQFF
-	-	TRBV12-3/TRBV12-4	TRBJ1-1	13	TGTGCCAGTAGTGAGTGGCAATCGGGTGAAGCTTTCTTT	CASSEWQSGEAFF
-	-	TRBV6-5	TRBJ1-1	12	TGTACCAGTAGCACGCGGGGTGCTGAAGCTTTCTTT	CTSSTRGAEAFF
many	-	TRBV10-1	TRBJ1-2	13	TGCGCCAGCAGTCCCCTCCCCGGATACGGCTACACCTTC	CASSPLPGYGYTF
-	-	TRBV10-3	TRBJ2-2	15	TGTGCCATCAGTGCTAAGGGGCCTGACACCGGGGAGCTGATTTTT	CAISAKGPDTGELIF
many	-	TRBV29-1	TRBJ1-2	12	TGCAGCGTTGAAGTTGGCGGATATGGCTACACCTTC	CSVEVGGYGYTF
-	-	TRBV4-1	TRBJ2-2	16	TGCGCCAGCAGCCACTTAGGGCAGGGTGATACCGGGGAGCTGTTTTTT	CASSHLGQGDTGELFF
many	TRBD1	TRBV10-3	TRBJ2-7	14	TGTGCCATCAGTGTAGGGCAGGGGGCGCGAGAGCAGTACTTC	CAISVGQGAREQYF
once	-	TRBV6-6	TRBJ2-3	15	TGTGCTAACAGTTGCAGAGGGGCGTGGGCAGATACGCAGTATTTT	CANSCRGAWADTQYF
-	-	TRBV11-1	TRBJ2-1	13	TGTGCCAGCAATTCAGGCCGGGCAAATGAGCAGTTCTTC	CASNSGRANEQFF
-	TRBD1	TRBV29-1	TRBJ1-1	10	TGCAGCGTTACAACAGGGGTAGCTTTCTTT	CSVTTGVAFF